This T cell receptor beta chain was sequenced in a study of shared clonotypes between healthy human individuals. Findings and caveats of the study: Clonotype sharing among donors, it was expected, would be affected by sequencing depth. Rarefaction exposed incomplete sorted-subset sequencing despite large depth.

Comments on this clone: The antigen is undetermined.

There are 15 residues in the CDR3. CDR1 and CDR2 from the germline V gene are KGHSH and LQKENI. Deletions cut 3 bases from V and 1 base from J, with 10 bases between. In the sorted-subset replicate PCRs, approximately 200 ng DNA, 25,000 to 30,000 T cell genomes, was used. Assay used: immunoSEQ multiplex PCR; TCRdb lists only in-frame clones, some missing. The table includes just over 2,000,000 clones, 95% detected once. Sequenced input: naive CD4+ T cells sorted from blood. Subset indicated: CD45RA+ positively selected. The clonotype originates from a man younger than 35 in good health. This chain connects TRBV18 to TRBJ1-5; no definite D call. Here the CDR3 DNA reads TGTGCCAGCTCACCCATACGATCGAGCAATCAGCCCCAGCATTTT. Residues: CASSPIRSSNQPQHF.